The entry below describes one TCR beta chain. The data were taken from a study of blood T cell repertoires in COVID-19. The assay was immunoSEQ multiplex PCR, and TCRdb's table has in-frame clones only and misses some. The sample comprises tens of thousands of clones, approximately 80% of which are singletons, and approximately 20% rests with the top ten. Specimen: peripheral blood. The source of this sequence is a man between 25 and 39 years old with COVID-19, enrolled during active disease.

The CDR3 DNA reads as TGCGCCAGCAGCCAACCACGGGGACAGGGTAACCCCGGGGAGCTGTTTTTT. This gives the protein CASSQPRGQGNPGELFF. This chain links TRBV4-3 with TRBJ2-2, with 9 nucleotides matching TRBD1. The ends lost 2 bases at V and 6 bases at J; junction bases unmatched: 10. Germline V lookup: CDR1 LGHNA, CDR2 YSLEER. This CDR3 comprises 17 residues.